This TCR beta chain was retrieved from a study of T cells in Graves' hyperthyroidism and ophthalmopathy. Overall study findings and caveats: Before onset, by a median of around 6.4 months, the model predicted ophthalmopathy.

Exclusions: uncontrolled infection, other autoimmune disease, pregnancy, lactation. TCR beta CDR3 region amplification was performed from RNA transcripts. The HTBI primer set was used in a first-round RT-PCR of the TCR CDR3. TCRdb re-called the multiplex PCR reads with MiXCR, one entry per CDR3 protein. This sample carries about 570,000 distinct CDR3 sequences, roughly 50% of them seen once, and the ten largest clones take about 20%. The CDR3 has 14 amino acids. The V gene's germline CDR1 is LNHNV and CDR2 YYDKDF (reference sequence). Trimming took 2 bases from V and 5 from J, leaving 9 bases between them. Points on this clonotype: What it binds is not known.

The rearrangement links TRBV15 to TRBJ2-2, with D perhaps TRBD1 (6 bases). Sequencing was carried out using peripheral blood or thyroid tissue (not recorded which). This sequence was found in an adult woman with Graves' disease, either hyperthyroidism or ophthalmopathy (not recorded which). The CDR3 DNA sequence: TGTGCCACCAGCAGAAAACAGGGAACCGGGGAGCTGTTTTTT. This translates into CATSRKQGTGELFF.